This T cell receptor beta chain was profiled in a study of blood T cell repertoires in COVID-19. Study information: Donors in the United States, Italy and Spain gave samples during acute or convalescent COVID-19. In each case, the material was cDNA or gDNA derived from T cells, B-cell-depleted T cells, or PBMCs.

Assay: immunoSEQ multiplex PCR; the TCRdb copy retains only in-frame clones and omits some. Seen here are 230,000 or so clones, roughly 90% observed once, and the top ten hold 3% to 4.5%. V gave up 6 bases and J gave up 4 bases, with 19 bases separating them. CDR3 length equals 15 residues. Germline assignment: CDR1 MNHEY and CDR2 SVGAGI. The age range of participants was about 18 to 100 years, with residence in fewer than 25 US areas. Cohort assignment relied on participant-reported clinical history. Source material: PBMCs or T cells enriched from blood (not recorded which). This chain links TRBV6-5 with TRBJ2-7, with a possible D match to TRBD1 (6 bases). This receptor was taken from a woman between 35 and 50 years old with acute COVID-19. CDR3 nucleotides: TGTGCCAGCAGGTCAGGGGCCGCAGGGGATTACGAGCAGTACTTC. Translated: CASRSGAAGDYEQYF.